One TCR beta chain is described in this entry. Participant age was about 18 to 89 years, and participants resided in around 24 US areas. Clinical histories supplied by participants themselves formed the basis of cohort assignment. These data come from a study of blood T cell repertoires in COVID-19. Turning to the study itself: Sources were T cells, B-cell-depleted T cells, or PBMCs; the material itself was cDNA or gDNA.

CDR1 and CDR2 from the germline V gene are SGHRS and YFSETQ. The CDR3 spans 14 residues. V shed 7 bases, J shed 8 bases, and the junction held 11 bases outside the gene matches. Libraries were prepared by immunoSEQ multiplex PCR; TCRdb keeps only in-frame clonotypes and omits some of them. The sample has hundreds of thousands of clones, 80% to 90% seen once. The gene calls are TRBV5-1 and TRBJ2-1; 8 bases are a match to TRBD2. Sequencing was performed on PBMCs or T cells enriched from blood (not recorded which). The clonotype originates from a young man who had recovered from COVID-19. The CDR3 DNA sequence: TGCGCCAGCTGGGTCGGGACTAGAGGTGATGAGCAGTTCTTC. It encodes CASWVGTRGDEQFF.